Shown below are 26 T cell receptor beta chains from a single sample sequenced in a study of blood T cell repertoires in COVID-19. TCRdb keeps only in-frame clones here, not all; method: immunoSEQ multiplex PCR. There are about 170,000 clones in the sample; about 87% occur only once, and about 2.5% lies in the top ten. Sequencing was done on a sample of peripheral blood. The source is an elderly woman with COVID-19, enrolled during active disease.

The chain uses TRBV5-4 and TRBJ2-7; tentative D call: TRBD2 (7 bases). Between the trimmed V and J ends, which lost 4 bases and 3 bases, there was a span of 14 bases. The germline gives CDR1 SGHNT, CDR2 YYREEE (reference sequence). This CDR3 has 14 residues. CDR3 residues: CASSLGGRVYEQYF. CDR3 in DNA: TGTGCCAGCAGCCTCGGGGGGCGGGTCTACGAGCAGTACTTC.

The chain combines TRBV28 with TRBJ1-2; D might be TRBD1 (5 bases). CDR3 size: 13 residues. Germline-derived CDR1 and CDR2 are MDHEN and SYDVKM. V lost 3 bases and J lost 7, with 12 bases in between. The CDR3 bases are TGTGCCAGCAGTTTGGGGGGTACCCTTGGCTACACCTTC. As protein: CASSLGGTLGYTF.

V and J are TRBV12-3 or TRBV12-4 and TRBJ1-1; D perhaps matches TRBD1 (5 bases). Trimming removed 5 bases from V and 1 base from J, with 8 bases in between. This CDR3 contains 13 residues. The DNA of the CDR3 is TGTGCCAGCAGTCTGGGGGGGAACACTGAAGCTTTCTTT. It codes for CASSLGGNTEAFF.

CDR3 sequence: CASSSVSGSTDTQYF. CDR3 DNA sequence: TGTGCCAGCAGCTCGGTTTCCGGGAGCACAGATACGCAGTATTTT. The chain has TRBV7-8 and TRBJ2-3; D is unresolved. Germline-derived CDR1 and CDR2 are SGHVS and FQNEAQ. The CDR3 has 15 residues. V gave up 4 bases and J gave up 0 bases, with 11 bases separating them.

The rearrangement links TRBV6-6 to TRBJ2-7; D gene unclear. From germline, CDR1 is MNHNY and CDR2 SVGAGI (reference sequence). The CDR3 consists of 11 residues. The V and J ends lost 5 bases and 4 bases respectively, with 6 bases between them. The DNA of the CDR3 is TGTGCCAGCAGTCATCATTACGAGCAGTACTTC. The encoded protein is CASSHHYEQYF.

V and J are TRBV7-9 and TRBJ2-5; the D is unclear. With 5 bases removed from V and 2 bases from J, the gap between germline ends came to 12 bases. The germline V gene encodes CDR1 SEHNR and CDR2 FQNEAQ (reference sequence). The CDR3 consists of 14 residues. CDR3 amino acids: CASSPPGIQETQYF. Here the CDR3 DNA reads TGTGCCAGCAGCCCCCCAGGCATACAAGAGACCCAGTACTTC.

The chain uses TRBV7-9 and TRBJ1-4, with TRBD1 matching 7 bases. This CDR3 is built from 12 residues. V trimming: 8 bases; J trimming: 8 bases; junction bases outside the gene matches: 5. The germline gives CDR1 SEHNR, CDR2 FQNEAQ (reference sequence). The CDR3: CASGQGGEKLFF. The CDR3 DNA reads TGTGCCAGCGGGCAGGGGGGCGAAAAACTGTTTTTT.

This chain uses TRBV7-6 with TRBJ1-5; 7 nucleotides line up with TRBD1. This CDR3 has 15 residues. V shed 5 bases, J shed 0 bases, and the junction held 4 bases outside the gene matches. The germline V gene encodes CDR1 SGHVS and CDR2 FNYEAQ. CDR3 sequence (DNA): TGTGCCAGCAGCGCCGGACAGGATAGCAATCAGCCCCAGCATTTT. Translation gives CASSAGQDSNQPQHF.

This chain uses TRBV7-9 with TRBJ2-5; D is perhaps TRBD2 (6 bases). V lost 0 bases to trimming and J lost 5 bases, with 10 bases between them. The CDR3 runs 14 residues. Germline CDR1 SEHNR, CDR2 FQNEAQ (reference sequence). CDR3 sequence (DNA): TGTGCCAGCAGCTTAGCGTTGGGGGGTGAGACCCAGTACTTC. Residues: CASSLALGGETQYF. The full variable domain, in which reference TRBV7-9 and TRBJ2-5 provide the parts outside the CDR3, is DTGVSQNPRHKITKRGQNVTFRCDPISEHNRLYWYRQTLGQGPEFLTYFQNEAQLEKSRLLSDRFSAERPKGSFSTLEIQRTEQGDSAMYLCASSLALGGETQYFGPGTRLLVL.

The chain is built from TRBV6-2 or TRBV6-3 and TRBJ1-2; D remains unclear. The CDR3 loop spans 13 amino acids. Germline values: CDR1 MNHEY, CDR2 SVGEGT. V lost 1 base and J 8 bases, leaving 11 bases between the germline ends. Here the CDR3 DNA reads TGTGCCAGCAGTTACTTTGACATGCTCGGCTACACCTTC. As protein: CASSYFDMLGYTF.

This CDR3 is CASRTASYEQYF. CDR3 nucleotides: TGTGCCAGCAGAACAGCATCCTACGAGCAGTACTTC. V and J are TRBV2 and TRBJ2-7; D is uncertain. CDR3 size: 12 residues. Trimming shortened V by 6 bases and J by 1 base, and 7 bases separated the two germline ends. Per the germline V gene, CDR1 is SNHLY and CDR2 is FYNNEI.

This clone was seen a few times. This chain connects TRBV3-1 (or the pseudogene TRBV3-2) to TRBJ1-3; TRBD1 agrees at 7 bases. V lost 3 bases, J lost 2 bases, and 7 bases stayed unmatched. Germline assignment: CDR1 LGHDT and CDR2 YNNKEL (reference sequence). The length of the CDR3 is 16 residues. CDR3: CASSQATGVAGNTIYF. The CDR3 DNA is TGTGCCAGCAGCCAGGCCACAGGGGTTGCTGGAAACACCATATATTTT.

The rearrangement joins TRBV27 to TRBJ2-7; TRBD2 agrees at 7 bases. The trim removed 5 bases at V and 0 bases at J, leaving 10 bases unmatched. The CDR3 is made up of 16 amino acids. The V gene's germline CDR1 is MNHEY and CDR2 SMNVEV (reference sequence). The DNA for the CDR3 is TGTGCCAGCAGTCCCCACGGGACGGGAGGCTCCTACGAGCAGTACTTC. The encoded protein is CASSPHGTGGSYEQYF.

In nucleotides, the CDR3 is TGTGCCAGCTCACCAGGACAGGCCCGCACAGATACGCAGTATTTT. The encoded protein is CASSPGQARTDTQYF. V gene TRBV18 combines with J gene TRBJ2-3; 7 nucleotides match TRBD1. The CDR3 spans 15 residues. Trimming took 2 bases from V and 1 from J; bases not matched to a gene: 3. Germline CDR1 reads KGHSH; CDR2 reads LQKENI. Filled out from reference TRBV18 and TRBJ2-3, the complete variable domain reads NAGVMQNPRHLVRRRGQEARLRCSPMKGHSHVYWYRQLPEEGLKFMVYLQKENIIDESGMPKERFSAEFPKEGPSILRIQQVVRGDSAAYFCASSPGQARTDTQYFGPGTRLTVL.

This chain connects TRBV6-1 to TRBJ1-3; the D gene is possibly TRBD1 (5 bases). V was shortened by 2 bases and J by 3 bases, with 17 bases between the two germline ends. The CDR3 is 17 residues long. Per germline, CDR1 MNHNS and CDR2 SASEGT. The CDR3 loop is CASSETGIGDFGNTIYF. As DNA, the CDR3 is TGTGCCAGCAGTGAAACGGGTATAGGGGATTTTGGAAACACCATATATTTT.

This clone was observed a handful of times. This chain connects TRBV28 to TRBJ2-3, with D possibly TRBD2 on 5 matching bases. V was pared by 4 bases and J by 2 bases, with 19 bases between. This CDR3 has 17 residues. Germline lookup yields CDR1 MDHEN and CDR2 SYDVKM. The CDR3 DNA follows: TGTGCCAGCAGTTCCTCAAGGGATCCGGGAACCACAGATACGCAGTATTTT. The encoded protein is CASSSSRDPGTTDTQYF.

The DNA of the CDR3 is TGTGCCAGCAGTCGACAGGGCACTGGAAACACCATATATTTT. Protein product: CASSRQGTGNTIYF. The chain links TRBV2 to TRBJ1-3; 7 bases line up with TRBD1. Unmatched junction bases numbered 3, after V lost 5 bases and J lost 2 bases. Germline V lookup: CDR1 SNHLY, CDR2 FYNNEI. The CDR3 totals 14 residues.

This sequence joins TRBV28 and TRBJ2-7, with a weak D call TRBD2 (6 bases). The CDR3 is made up of 16 amino acids. Germline lookup yields CDR1 MDHEN and CDR2 SYDVKM. V lost 5 bases to trimming and J lost 2 bases, with 19 bases between them. The CDR3 protein is CASSDLSGSLTYEQYF. In nucleotides, the CDR3 is TGTGCCAGCAGTGACCTTAGCGGATCCCTTACCTACGAGCAGTACTTC.

In DNA form, the CDR3 reads TGTGCCAGCTCCCGGGGATCTGAAAAACTGTTTTTT. It is translated as CASSRGSEKLFF. The chain carries TRBV18 and TRBJ1-4, with D uncertain. Germline V lookup: CDR1 KGHSH, CDR2 LQKENI. The CDR3 spans 12 residues. Trimming took off 6 bases at V and 7 bases at J, with 9 bases between the two ends.

The chain couples TRBV24-1 to TRBJ2-5; 11 bases line up with TRBD1. Germline V gene sequence: CDR1 KGHDR, CDR2 SFDVKD. The trim removed 4 bases at V and 5 bases at J, leaving 5 bases unmatched. The CDR3 runs 15 residues. CDR3 region: CATSDGQGAWETQYF. DNA of the CDR3: TGTGCCACCAGTGACGGACAGGGGGCATGGGAGACCCAGTACTTC.

The chain carries TRBV25-1 and TRBJ2-2; D remains unclear. Trimming cost V 10 bases and J 5 bases, with 11 bases left between them. Germline assignment: CDR1 MGHDK and CDR2 SYGVNS. This CDR3 has 12 amino acids. The CDR3 sequence is CAINQVTGELFF. CDR3 sequence (DNA): TGTGCCATCAATCAGGTGACCGGGGAGCTGTTTTTT.

V is TRBV19 and J is TRBJ2-7, with 12 bases fitting TRBD2. CDR1 and CDR2 (germline): LNHDA, SQIVND (reference sequence). The CDR3 runs 14 residues. V lost 6 bases, J lost 5 bases, and 5 bases stayed unmatched. CDR3 nucleotides: TGTGCCAGTAGCAAGACTAGCGGGAGTCACGAGCAGTACTTC. It is translated as CASSKTSGSHEQYF. The whole variable domain, remainder taken from reference TRBV19 and TRBJ2-7, is DGGITQSPKYLFRKEGQNVTLSCEQNLNHDAMYWYRQDPGQGLRLIYYSQIVNDFQKGDIAEGYSVSREKKESFPLTVTSAQKNPTAFYLCASSKTSGSHEQYFGPGTRLTVT.

The chain is built from TRBV6-5 and TRBJ2-1; D is possibly TRBD2 (5 bases). Germline V gene sequence: CDR1 MNHEY, CDR2 SVGAGI. Trimming took off 2 bases at V and 10 bases at J, with 15 bases between the two ends. The CDR3 totals 14 residues. This CDR3 reads CASSYPHLTGEQFF. Here the CDR3 DNA reads TGTGCCAGCAGTTACCCTCACCTAACGGGGGAGCAGTTCTTC.

The J gene is TRBJ2-3, the V gene TRBV27, with a possible D match to TRBD1 (5 bases). With 7 bases removed from V and 2 bases from J, the gap between germline ends came to 16 bases. This CDR3 has 15 amino acids. CDR1 MNHEY and CDR2 SMNVEV come from the germline V gene (reference sequence). The CDR3 coding sequence is TGTGCCAGCAAATTGGGGCCCGTACCCACAGATACGCAGTATTTT. It translates to CASKLGPVPTDTQYF.

This clone showed up just once. The chain links TRBV7-3 to TRBJ2-1, with D possibly being TRBD1 (5 bases). The CDR3 runs to 13 residues. Germline lookup yields CDR1 SGHTA and CDR2 FQGTGA. V lost 4 bases, J lost 9 bases, and 13 bases lay in between. The CDR3 nucleotides are TGTGCCAGCAGCTCACGGCTGGGGCTTGAGCAGTTCTTC. It specifies CASSSRLGLEQFF. Looking up the rest from reference TRBV7-3 and TRBJ2-1 gives the full variable domain: GAGVSQTPSNKVTEKGKYVELRCDPISGHTALYWYRQSLGQGPEFLIYFQGTGAADDSGLPNDRFFAVRPEGSVSTLKIQRTERGDSAVYLCASSSRLGLEQFFGPGTRLTVL.

The rearrangement links TRBV7-9 to TRBJ1-5, with a tentative D call TRBD1 (6 bases). This CDR3 comprises 14 residues. Looked up from germline, CDR1 is SEHNR and CDR2 is FQNEAQ (reference sequence). Trimming took 5 bases from V and 2 from J, leaving 10 bases between them. The CDR3 sequence is CASSKTGGNQPQHF. As DNA, the CDR3 is TGTGCCAGCAGCAAGACAGGAGGCAATCAGCCCCAGCATTTT.